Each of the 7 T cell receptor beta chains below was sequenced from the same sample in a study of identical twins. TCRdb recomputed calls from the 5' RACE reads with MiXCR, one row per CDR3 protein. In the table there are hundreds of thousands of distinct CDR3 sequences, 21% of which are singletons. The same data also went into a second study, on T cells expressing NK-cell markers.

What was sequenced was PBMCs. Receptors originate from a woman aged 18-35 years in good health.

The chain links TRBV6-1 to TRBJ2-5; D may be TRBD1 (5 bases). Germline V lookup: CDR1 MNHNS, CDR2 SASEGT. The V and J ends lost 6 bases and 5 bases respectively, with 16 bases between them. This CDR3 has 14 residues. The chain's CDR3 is CASSPPQGRETQYF. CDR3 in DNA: TGTGCCAGCAGCCCCCCCCAGGGTAGGGAGACCCAGTACTTC.

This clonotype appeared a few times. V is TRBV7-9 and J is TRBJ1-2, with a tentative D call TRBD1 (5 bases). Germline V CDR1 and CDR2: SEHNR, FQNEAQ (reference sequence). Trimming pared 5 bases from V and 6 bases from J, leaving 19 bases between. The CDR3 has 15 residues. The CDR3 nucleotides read TGTGCCAGCAGCCCCAGGGCCTTCAGCTCCCATGGCTACACCTTC. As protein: CASSPRAFSSHGYTF. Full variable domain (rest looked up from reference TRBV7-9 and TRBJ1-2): DTGVSQNPRHKITKRGQNVTFRCDPISEHNRLYWYRQTLGQGPEFLTYFQNEAQLEKSRLLSDRFSAERPKGSFSTLEIQRTEQGDSAMYLCASSPRAFSSHGYTFGSGTRLTVV.

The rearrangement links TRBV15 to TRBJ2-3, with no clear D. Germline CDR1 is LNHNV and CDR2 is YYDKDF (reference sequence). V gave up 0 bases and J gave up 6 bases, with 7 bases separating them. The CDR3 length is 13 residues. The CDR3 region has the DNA TGTGCCACCAGCAGAGATAGGGTTGATACGCAGTATTTT. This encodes CATSRDRVDTQYF.

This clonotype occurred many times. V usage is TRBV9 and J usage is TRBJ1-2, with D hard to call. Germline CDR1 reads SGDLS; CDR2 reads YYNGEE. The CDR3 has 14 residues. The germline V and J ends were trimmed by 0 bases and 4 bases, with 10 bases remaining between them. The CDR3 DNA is TGTGCCAGCAGCGTAGTTGACGGAACCTATGGCTACACCTTC. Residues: CASSVVDGTYGYTF.

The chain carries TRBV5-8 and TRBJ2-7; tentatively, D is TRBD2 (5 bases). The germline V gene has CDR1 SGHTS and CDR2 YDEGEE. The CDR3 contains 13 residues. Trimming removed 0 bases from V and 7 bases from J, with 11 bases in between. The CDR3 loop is CASSLVGIREQYF. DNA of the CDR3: TGTGCCAGCAGCTTGGTCGGGATTCGGGAGCAGTACTTC. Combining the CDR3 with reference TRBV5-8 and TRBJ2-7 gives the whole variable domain EAGVTQSPTHLIKTRGQQATLRCSPISGHTSVYWYQQALGLGLQFLLWYDEGEERNRGNFPPRFSGRQFPNYSSELNVNALELEDSALYLCASSLVGIREQYFGPGTRLTVT.

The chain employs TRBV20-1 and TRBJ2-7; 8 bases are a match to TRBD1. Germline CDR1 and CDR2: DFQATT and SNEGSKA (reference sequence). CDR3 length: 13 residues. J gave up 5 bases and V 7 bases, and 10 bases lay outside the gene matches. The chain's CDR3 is CSGLQGARNEQYF. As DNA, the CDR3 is TGCAGTGGCCTTCAGGGGGCGCGGAACGAGCAGTACTTC.

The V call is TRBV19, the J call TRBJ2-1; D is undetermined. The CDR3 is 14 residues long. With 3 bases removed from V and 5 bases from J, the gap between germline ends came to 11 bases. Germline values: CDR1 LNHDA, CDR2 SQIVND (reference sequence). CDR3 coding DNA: TGTGCCAGTAGTATGGCCGGTGGAGACAATGAGCAGTTCTTC. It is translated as CASSMAGGDNEQFF.